This TCR beta chain appears in the sequencing data of a study of Ad26.COV2.S vaccination and SARS-CoV-2 variants. V was shortened by 0 bases and J by 1 base, with 6 bases between the two germline ends. Germline lookup yields CDR1 MNHNS and CDR2 SASEGT. This CDR3 is built from 14 residues. Treatment reported: 19 received Ad26.COV2.S at low or high dose, single or two shots; roughly five received placebo; per-sample allocation not given. Material that was analyzed had been drawn on day 63 after the first vaccine or placebo injection. An Ad26 vector was used to express Wuhan-strain SARS-CoV-2 spike as the vaccine. The repertoire was sequenced with immunoSEQ multiplex PCR; TCRdb's copy has only in-frame clones and lacks some. The table records fewer than 500,000 clones, around 91% of them present only once.

The sequence was obtained from a person aged 18-65 years who received the Ad26.COV2.S COVID-19 vaccine or a placebo. Sequences were derived from peripheral blood, sampled in a trial of Ad26.COV2.S vaccine versus placebo. The rearrangement joins TRBV6-1 to TRBJ2-5; D ambiguous. The CDR3, as DNA: TGTGCCAGCAGTGAAGCAGGCAGCCAAGAGACCCAGTACTTC. Translated: CASSEAGSQETQYF.